The entry that follows covers one TCR beta chain sequence. The antigen it recognizes is unknown. Per-base qualities were not stored, and no clone one base away is much larger. The sample's treatment or condition label is to be understood as: oral pan-JAK inhibitor, 5-10 mg twice daily. From alopecia areata patients, peripheral blood was collected along with lesional scalp punch biopsies. After PBMCs were isolated by density centrifugation and stained for CD3, CD4 and CD8, a FACSAria was used to sort CD4+ and CD8+ T cells. This entry comes from a study of CD8+ T cells in alopecia areata listed by TCRdb under 2018. At the level of the whole study: The treated patients, all with moderate-to-severe alopecia areata, were enrolled in an open-label pilot trial of oral tofacitinib given at 5 to 10 mg twice daily. Tofacitinib was administered for 6 to 18 months, and 6 months of follow-up off drug were then conducted to assess delayed response and recurrence. The SALT score, which quantifies the percentage of affected scalp surface area, was used to measure disease severity in treated patients. To study T cell clonal expansion in alopecia areata, the researchers applied high-throughput TCRbeta sequencing to both the C3H/HeJ mouse model and human patients. Scalp tissue and sorted CD4+ and CD8+ peripheral blood T cells from patchy and totalis/universalis alopecia areata patients and from healthy controls were covered by human TCRbeta sequencing. Biopsies were taken from tofacitinib-treated patients at baseline and at 4 and 24 weeks of treatment, and a later scalp biopsy was taken in several of the tofacitinib-treated patients. Scalp clonality was compared among normal scalp (n=4), patchy alopecia areata scalp (n=8), and alopecia totalis/universalis scalp (n=8). RNA came from the PAXgene miRNA kit for fixed scalp, the miRNeasy kit for PBMCs, and the RNeasy kit for mouse skin. immunoSEQ multiplex PCR using 35 Vbeta forward primers and 13 Jbeta reverse primers was used to amplify TCRbeta CDR3 regions.

Libraries came from the immunoSEQ multiplex PCR assay. To provide template for TCR sequencing, every sample had RNA extracted and reverse transcribed into cDNA. First-strand cDNA was synthesized with SuperScript III using a 2:1 mix of oligo-dT and random hexamers. A synthetic immune receptor repertoire was used to gauge amplification bias, and whatever bias remained was removed computationally. The authors processed their data as follows. Raw reads were preprocessed for error removal, and CDR3 was defined according to IMGT conventions as running from the conserved cysteine to phenylalanine. Clonality was computed by normalizing Shannon entropy by log2 of the number of productive unique TCRs and subtracting the result from 1. Whether each scalp clone was CD4 or CD8 was inferred by checking scalp TCRbeta sequences against the CD4 and CD8 repertoires from sorted blood. In its TCRdb copy, this immuneACCESS table keeps in-frame sequences only and misses some clones. Where compared with another copy, unresolved V genes explain less than half of these, and the others have no known cause. Clone size and V and J calls were adopted from that table, with D and trimming inferred from the DNA. The sample table lists 200,000 to 250,000 clones, around two fifths of them with a count of one. The ten largest make up around 3% of the sample.

Points the paper makes about the study in general: Compared with normal scalp, lesional scalp had higher clonality and more expanded CD8+ clones, particularly in alopecia totalis/universalis, a pattern that suggests antigenic drive. Shared TCR sequences between patients were less evident than in mice, which may be partly attributable to HLA diversity in the patient population. Because the treated cohort was small and had only one nonresponder, larger studies are needed to examine links between baseline CD8+ expansion and response. Tofacitinib significantly decreased scalp clonality and the number of expanded CD8+ clones among the top 100 scalp clones. Unlike mouse skin, which is dominated by gammadelta T cells, normal human skin has resident alphabeta T cells that are also sequenced, and this complicates analysis of the scalp TCR repertoire. During tofacitinib treatment, many expanded lesional clones stuck around in both scalp and blood, and this persistence may partly explain why relapse happens after treatment is stopped.

The germline V gene (reference sequence) yields GTSNPN for CDR1 and SVGIG for CDR2. Measured from the cysteine to the phenylalanine, the CDR3 is 12 residues long. Left in the record is the CDR3 DNA by itself, 36 bases read in frame from the first base. At the junction V is shortened by 6 bases and J by 6 bases; bases outside the gene matches: 7. The source material was CD4+ T cells sorted from blood, sampled at approximately week 37, from a patient treated with tofacitinib. The receptor was isolated from a human donor with alopecia areata. The chain was built from TRBV30 and TRBJ2-7, with TRBD2 matching 8 junction bases. CDR3 protein: CACSKRETEQYF. The nucleotides read TGTGCCTGCTCCAAGCGGGAGACCGAGCAGTACTTC. Here the CDR3 is joined to the reference TRBV30 and TRBJ2-7 genes, and the full variable domain is: SQTIHQWPATLVQPVGSPLSLECTVEGTSNPNLYWYRQAAGRGLQLLFYSVGIGQISSEVPQNLSASRPQDRQFILSSKKLLLSDSGFYLCACSKRETEQYFGPGTRLTVT.